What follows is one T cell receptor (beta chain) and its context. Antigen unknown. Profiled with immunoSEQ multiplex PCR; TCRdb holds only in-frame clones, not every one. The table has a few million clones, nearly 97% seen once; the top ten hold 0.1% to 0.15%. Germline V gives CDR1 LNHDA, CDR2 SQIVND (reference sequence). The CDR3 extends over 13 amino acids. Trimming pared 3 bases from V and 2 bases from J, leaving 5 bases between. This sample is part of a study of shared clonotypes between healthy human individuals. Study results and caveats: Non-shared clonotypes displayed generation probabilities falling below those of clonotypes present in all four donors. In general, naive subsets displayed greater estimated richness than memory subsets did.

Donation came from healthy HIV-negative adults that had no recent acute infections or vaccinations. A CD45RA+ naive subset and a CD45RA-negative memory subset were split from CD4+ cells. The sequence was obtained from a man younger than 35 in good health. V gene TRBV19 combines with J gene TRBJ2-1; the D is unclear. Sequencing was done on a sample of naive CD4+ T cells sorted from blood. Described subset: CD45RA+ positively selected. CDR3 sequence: CASSIGTYNEQFF. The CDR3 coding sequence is TGTGCCAGTAGTATCGGAACCTACAATGAGCAGTTCTTC.